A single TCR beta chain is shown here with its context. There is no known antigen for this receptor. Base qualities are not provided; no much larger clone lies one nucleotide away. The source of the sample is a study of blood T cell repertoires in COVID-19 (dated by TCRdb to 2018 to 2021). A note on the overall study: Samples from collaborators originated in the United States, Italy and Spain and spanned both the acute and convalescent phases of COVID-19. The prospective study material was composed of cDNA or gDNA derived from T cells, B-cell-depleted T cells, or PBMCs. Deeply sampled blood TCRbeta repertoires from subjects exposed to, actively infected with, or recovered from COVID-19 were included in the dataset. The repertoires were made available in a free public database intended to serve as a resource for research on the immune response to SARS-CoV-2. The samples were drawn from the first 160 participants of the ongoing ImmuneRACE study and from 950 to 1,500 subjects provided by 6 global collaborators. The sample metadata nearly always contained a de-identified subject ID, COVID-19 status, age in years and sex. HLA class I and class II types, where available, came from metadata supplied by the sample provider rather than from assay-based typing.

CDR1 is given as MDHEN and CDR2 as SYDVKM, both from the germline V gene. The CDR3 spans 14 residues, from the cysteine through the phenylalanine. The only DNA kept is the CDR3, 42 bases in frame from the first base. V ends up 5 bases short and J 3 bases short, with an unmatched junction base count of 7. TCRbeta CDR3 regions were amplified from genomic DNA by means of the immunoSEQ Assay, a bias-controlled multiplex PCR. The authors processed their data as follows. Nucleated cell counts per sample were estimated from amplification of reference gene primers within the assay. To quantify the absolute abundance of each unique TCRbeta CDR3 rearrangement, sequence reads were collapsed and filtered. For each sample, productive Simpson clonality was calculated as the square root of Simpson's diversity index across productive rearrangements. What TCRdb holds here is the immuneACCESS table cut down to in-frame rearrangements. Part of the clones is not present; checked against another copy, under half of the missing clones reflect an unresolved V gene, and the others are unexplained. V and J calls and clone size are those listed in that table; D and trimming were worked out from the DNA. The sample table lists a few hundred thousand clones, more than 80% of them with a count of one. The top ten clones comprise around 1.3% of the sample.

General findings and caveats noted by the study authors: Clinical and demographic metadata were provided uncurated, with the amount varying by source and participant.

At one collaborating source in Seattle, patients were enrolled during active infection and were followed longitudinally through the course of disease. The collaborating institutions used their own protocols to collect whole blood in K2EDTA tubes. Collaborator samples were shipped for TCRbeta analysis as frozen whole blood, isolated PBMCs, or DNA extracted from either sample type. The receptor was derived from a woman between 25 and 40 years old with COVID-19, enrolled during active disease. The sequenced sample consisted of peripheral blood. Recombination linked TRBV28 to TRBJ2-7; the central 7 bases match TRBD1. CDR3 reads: CASSPRTGYYEQYF. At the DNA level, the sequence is TGTGCCAGCAGTCCACGGACAGGCTACTACGAGCAGTACTTC.